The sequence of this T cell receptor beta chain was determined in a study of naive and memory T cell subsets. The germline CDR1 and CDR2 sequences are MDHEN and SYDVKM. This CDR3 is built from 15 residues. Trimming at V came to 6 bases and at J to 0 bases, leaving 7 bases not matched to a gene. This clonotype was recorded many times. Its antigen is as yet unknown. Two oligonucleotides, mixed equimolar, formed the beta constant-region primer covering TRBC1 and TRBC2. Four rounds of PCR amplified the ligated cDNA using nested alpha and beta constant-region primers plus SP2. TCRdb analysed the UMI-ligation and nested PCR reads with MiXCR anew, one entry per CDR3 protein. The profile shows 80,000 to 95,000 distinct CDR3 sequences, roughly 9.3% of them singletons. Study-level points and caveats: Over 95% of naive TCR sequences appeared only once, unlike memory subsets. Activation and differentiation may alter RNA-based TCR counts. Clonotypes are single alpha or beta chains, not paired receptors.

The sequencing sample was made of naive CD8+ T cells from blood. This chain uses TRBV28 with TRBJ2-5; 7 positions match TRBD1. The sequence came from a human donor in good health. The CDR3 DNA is TGTGCCAGCAGGACGACAGGGACGTACCAAGAGACCCAGTACTTC. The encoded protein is CASRTTGTYQETQYF.